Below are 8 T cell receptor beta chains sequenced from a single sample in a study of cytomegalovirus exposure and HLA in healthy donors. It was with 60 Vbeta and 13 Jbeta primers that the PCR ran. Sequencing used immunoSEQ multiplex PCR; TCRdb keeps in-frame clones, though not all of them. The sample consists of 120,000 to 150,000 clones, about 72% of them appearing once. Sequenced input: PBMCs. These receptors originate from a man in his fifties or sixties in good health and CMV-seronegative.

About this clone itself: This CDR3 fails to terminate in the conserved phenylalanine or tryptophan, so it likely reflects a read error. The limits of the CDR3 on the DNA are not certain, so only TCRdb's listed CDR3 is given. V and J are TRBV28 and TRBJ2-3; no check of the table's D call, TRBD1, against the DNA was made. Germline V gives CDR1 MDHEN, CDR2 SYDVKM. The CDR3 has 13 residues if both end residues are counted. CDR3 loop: CASSLPGTESLFL.

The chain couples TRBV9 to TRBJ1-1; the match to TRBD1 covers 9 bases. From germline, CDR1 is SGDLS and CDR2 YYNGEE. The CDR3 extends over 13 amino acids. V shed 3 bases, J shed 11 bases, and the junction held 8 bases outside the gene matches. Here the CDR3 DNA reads TGTGCCAGCAGCGGACTGACAGGGGGGGAGGCTTTCTTT. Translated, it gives CASSGLTGGEAFF.

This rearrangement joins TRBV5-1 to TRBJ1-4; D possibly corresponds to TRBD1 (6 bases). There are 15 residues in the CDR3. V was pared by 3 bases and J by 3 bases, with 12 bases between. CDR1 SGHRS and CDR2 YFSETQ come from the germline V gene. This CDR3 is CASSSWTAPNEKLFF. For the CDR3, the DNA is TGCGCCAGCAGCTCCTGGACAGCTCCTAATGAAAAACTGTTTTTT. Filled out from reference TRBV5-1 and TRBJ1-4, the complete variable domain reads KAGVTQTPRYLIKTRGQQVTLSCSPISGHRSVSWYQQTPGQGLQFLFEYFSETQRNKGNFPGRFSGRQFSNSRSEMNVSTLELGDSALYLCASSSWTAPNEKLFFGSGTQLSVL.

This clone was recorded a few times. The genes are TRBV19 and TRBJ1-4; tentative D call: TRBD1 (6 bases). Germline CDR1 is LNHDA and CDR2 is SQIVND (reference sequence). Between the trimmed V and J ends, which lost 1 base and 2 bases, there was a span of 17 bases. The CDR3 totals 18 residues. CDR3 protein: CASSIGQFGTITNEKLFF. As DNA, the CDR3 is TGTGCCAGTAGTATAGGTCAGTTTGGGACAATCACTAATGAAAAACTGTTTTTT.

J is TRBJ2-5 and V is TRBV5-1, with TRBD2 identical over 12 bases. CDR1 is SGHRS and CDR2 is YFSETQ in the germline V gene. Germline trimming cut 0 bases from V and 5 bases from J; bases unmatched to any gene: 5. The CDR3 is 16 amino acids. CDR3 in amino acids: CASSLDLAGGPETQYF. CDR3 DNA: TGCGCCAGCAGCTTGGACCTAGCGGGAGGGCCGGAGACCCAGTACTTC.

Written as DNA, the CDR3 is TGTGCCAGTAGTCCCCACGTGGGGACAGGGTTGGGCGAGCAGTACTTC. Translated: CASSPHVGTGLGEQYF. The chain has TRBV19 and TRBJ2-7; 9 bases map to TRBD1. The CDR3 length is 16 residues. V gave up 5 bases and J gave up 6 bases; unmatched junction bases: 14. CDR1 is LNHDA and CDR2 is SQIVND in the germline V gene (reference sequence).

CDR3 amino acids: CASSRSGGSYEQYF. CDR3 sequence (DNA): TGTGCCAGCAGCAGGTCAGGGGGATCCTACGAGCAGTACTTC. The V call is TRBV9, the J call TRBJ2-7; 7 bases map to TRBD1. The CDR3 spans 14 residues. Germline assignment: CDR1 SGDLS and CDR2 YYNGEE. Trimming removed 4 bases from V and 1 base from J; junction bases left unmatched: 5. Filled out from reference TRBV9 and TRBJ2-7, the complete variable domain reads DSGVTQTPKHLITATGQRVTLRCSPRSGDLSVYWYQQSLDQGLQFLIQYYNGEERAKGNILERFSAQQFPDLHSELNLSSLELGDSALYFCASSRSGGSYEQYFGPGTRLTVT.

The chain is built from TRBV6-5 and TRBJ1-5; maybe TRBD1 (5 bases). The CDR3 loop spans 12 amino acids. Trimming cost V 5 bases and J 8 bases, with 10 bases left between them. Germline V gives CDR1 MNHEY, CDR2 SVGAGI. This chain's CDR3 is CASSRRGEPQHF. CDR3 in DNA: TGTGCCAGCAGTAGGAGGGGAGAGCCCCAGCATTTT.